One sample yielded the 16 T cell receptor beta chains listed below, sequenced in a study of blood T cell repertoires in COVID-19. This table comes from immunoSEQ multiplex PCR, and its TCRdb copy is limited to in-frame clones, with some not included. The sample has fewer than 80,000 clones; roughly 85% are singletons. The sequenced material came from peripheral blood. All receptors come from a woman aged 80 or over with acute or convalescent COVID-19.

This chain joins TRBV19 and TRBJ1-1; 11 nucleotides line up with TRBD1. In germline, CDR1 is LNHDA, CDR2 SQIVND (reference sequence). This CDR3 has 14 residues. After removal of 6 bases from V and 4 bases from J, the junction contained 4 bases not matched to a gene. This chain's CDR3 is CASSKGQGGTEAFF. The CDR3 DNA follows: TGTGCCAGTAGCAAGGGACAGGGGGGCACTGAAGCTTTCTTT.

This chain connects TRBV5-1 to TRBJ1-1, with 12 positions matching TRBD1. V shed 4 bases and J 3 bases; nucleotides not matched to a gene: 4. This CDR3 has 15 residues. Germline V lookup: CDR1 SGHRS, CDR2 YFSETQ. CDR3 loop: CASSAGTGGDTEAFF. The CDR3 DNA follows: TGCGCCAGCAGCGCCGGGACAGGGGGCGACACTGAAGCTTTCTTT.

The V and J genes are TRBV5-1 and TRBJ2-2; the D gene is possibly TRBD1 (6 bases). Looked up from germline, CDR1 is SGHRS and CDR2 is YFSETQ. The length of the CDR3 is 15 residues. V was clipped by 4 bases and J by 7 bases, with 17 bases between them. The CDR3 region has the DNA TGCGCCAGCAGCATGCCCCCAGGGGTGGACGGGGAGCTGTTTTTT. Protein: CASSMPPGVDGELFF. The full variable domain, completed using reference TRBV5-1 and TRBJ2-2, is KAGVTQTPRYLIKTRGQQVTLSCSPISGHRSVSWYQQTPGQGLQFLFEYFSETQRNKGNFPGRFSGRQFSNSRSEMNVSTLELGDSALYLCASSMPPGVDGELFFGEGSRLTVL.

The rearrangement uses TRBV5-6 and TRBJ1-1; TRBD1 matches 10 bases. There are 17 residues in the CDR3. J gave up 4 bases and V 2 bases, and 11 bases lay outside the gene matches. The germline gives CDR1 SGHDT, CDR2 YYEEEE. Here the CDR3 reads CASSFPGTGDVSTEAFF. CDR3 bases: TGTGCCAGCAGCTTTCCCGGGACAGGGGATGTGAGCACTGAAGCTTTCTTT.

Details on this clone: The sample holds other DNA sequences that translate to the same CDR3. The V call is TRBV12-3 or TRBV12-4, the J call TRBJ1-1; no reliable D call. The germline V and J ends were trimmed by 6 bases and 1 base, with 9 bases remaining between them. This CDR3 is 13 amino acids long. CDR3 residues: CASSVTGNTEAFF. The CDR3 DNA reads as TGTGCCAGCAGCGTAACGGGGAACACTGAAGCTTTCTTT.

This chain joins TRBV5-4 and TRBJ2-1, with TRBD1 identical over 11 bases. J gave up 6 bases and V 4 bases, and 9 bases lay outside the gene matches. The CDR3 contains 16 residues. Germline V gives CDR1 SGHNT, CDR2 YYREEE (reference sequence). The CDR3 sequence is CASSGRDRGGLNEQFF. The CDR3 region has the DNA TGTGCCAGCAGCGGGCGGGACAGGGGGGGCCTCAATGAGCAGTTCTTC.

The chain links TRBV2 to TRBJ2-3; possible D gene TRBD1, 6 bases. V lost 4 bases to trimming and J lost 3 bases, with 14 bases between them. Germline assignment: CDR1 SNHLY and CDR2 FYNNEI. The CDR3 loop spans 15 amino acids. The CDR3 is CASSVEGGRTDTQYF. The CDR3 nucleotides are TGTGCCAGCAGTGTCGAAGGGGGAAGAACAGATACGCAGTATTTT.

This sequence joins TRBV30 and TRBJ2-7; 7 bases line up with TRBD1. This CDR3 spans 14 amino acids. Germline CDR1 GTSNPN, CDR2 SVGIG (reference sequence). Trimming at V came to 8 bases and at J to 0 bases, leaving 10 bases not matched to a gene. The CDR3: CARTRDSTSYEQYF. In DNA, the CDR3 is TGTGCCCGAACACGGGACAGTACCTCCTACGAGCAGTACTTC. Looking up the rest from reference TRBV30 and TRBJ2-7 gives the full variable domain: SQTIHQWPATLVQPVGSPLSLECTVEGTSNPNLYWYRQAAGRGLQLLFYSVGIGQISSEVPQNLSASRPQDRQFILSSKKLLLSDSGFYLCARTRDSTSYEQYFGPGTRLTVT.

The rearrangement links TRBV19 to TRBJ1-2; D unclear. CDR1 is LNHDA, CDR2 SQIVND, per germline (reference sequence). V was trimmed by 9 bases and J by 1 base, leaving 6 bases between them. This CDR3 region has 11 residues. The CDR3 protein is CASVYNYGYTF. Here the CDR3 DNA reads TGTGCCAGCGTCTATAACTATGGCTACACCTTC.

This clone occurred a few times. This rearrangement joins TRBV11-2 to TRBJ1-3; D unclear. Germline assignment: CDR1 SGHAT and CDR2 FQNNGV. This CDR3 contains 11 residues. The germline V and J ends were trimmed by 5 bases and 4 bases, with 3 bases remaining between them. CDR3 coding DNA: TGTGCCAGCAGCCCGGGAAACACCATATATTTT. This translates into CASSPGNTIYF. The full variable domain, with the rest looked up from reference TRBV11-2 and TRBJ1-3, is EAGVAQSPRYKIIEKRQSVAFWCNPISGHATLYWYQQILGQGPKLLIQFQNNGVVDDSQLPKDRFSAERLKGVDSTLKIQPAKLEDSAVYLCASSPGNTIYFGEGSWLTVV.

The CDR3 DNA reads as TGTGCCAGCAGCTTCCCCGGCGCGGACATTCAGTACTTC. Amino acids: CASSFPGADIQYF. The chain joins TRBV11-2 to TRBJ2-4; no reliable D call. Germline CDR1 SGHAT, CDR2 FQNNGV. The CDR3 runs 13 residues. Trimming took 3 bases from V and 8 from J, leaving 11 bases between them. Combining the CDR3 with reference TRBV11-2 and TRBJ2-4 gives the whole variable domain EAGVAQSPRYKIIEKRQSVAFWCNPISGHATLYWYQQILGQGPKLLIQFQNNGVVDDSQLPKDRFSAERLKGVDSTLKIQPAKLEDSAVYLCASSFPGADIQYFGAGTRLSVL.

The chain employs TRBV5-1 and TRBJ2-4; no reliable D call. Germline values: CDR1 SGHRS, CDR2 YFSETQ. V lost 4 bases and J 0 bases, leaving 8 bases between the germline ends. The CDR3 runs 14 residues. CDR3 DNA sequence: TGCGCCAGCAGCCCGACTTTAGCCAAAAACATTCAGTACTTC. Translation gives CASSPTLAKNIQYF.

The gene calls are TRBV5-5 and TRBJ1-5, with TRBD1 matching over 7 bases. The CDR3 sequence is 13 residues long. The J segment lost 4 bases and the V segment lost 3 bases, leaving 1 base of the junction unmatched. Germline V lookup: CDR1 SGHKS, CDR2 YYEKEE (reference sequence). For the CDR3, the DNA is TGTGCCAGCAGCTGGACAGGAAATCAGCCCCAGCATTTT. It specifies CASSWTGNQPQHF. The full variable domain, completed using reference TRBV5-5 and TRBJ1-5, is DAGVTQSPTHLIKTRGQQVTLRCSPISGHKSVSWYQQVLGQGPQFIFQYYEKEERGRGNFPDRFSARQFPNYSSELNVNALLLGDSALYLCASSWTGNQPQHFGDGTRLSIL.

V and J are TRBV24-1 and TRBJ2-7, with TRBD1 identical over 7 bases. The CDR3 is made up of 14 amino acids. Per germline, CDR1 KGHDR and CDR2 SFDVKD. V gave up 9 bases and J gave up 0 bases; unmatched junction bases: 7. The CDR3 loop is CATVLGTDSYEQYF. The DNA of the CDR3 is TGTGCCACCGTGTTAGGGACAGACTCCTACGAGCAGTACTTC.

This clone was counted only a few times. The CDR3 here is CAWSETGGYQPQHF. Written as DNA, the CDR3 is TGTGCCTGGAGCGAGACAGGGGGTTATCAGCCCCAGCATTTT. The chain uses TRBV30 and TRBJ1-5; 9 nucleotides match TRBD1. V lost 3 bases to trimming and J lost 5 bases; unmatched junction nucleotides: 5. This CDR3 comprises 14 residues. Germline loops: CDR1 GTSNPN, CDR2 SVGIG (reference sequence).

The chain combines TRBV9 with TRBJ1-1, with 7 positions matching TRBD1. Germline assignment: CDR1 SGDLS and CDR2 YYNGEE. Trimming cost V 4 bases and J 0 bases; bases outside gene matches: 6. This CDR3 is 15 amino acids long. The CDR3 region has the DNA TGTGCCAGCAGCCAGACAGGGAATATGAACACTGAAGCTTTCTTT. Protein: CASSQTGNMNTEAFF. The variable domain in full, with the rest retrieved from reference TRBV9 and TRBJ1-1, is DSGVTQTPKHLITATGQRVTLRCSPRSGDLSVYWYQQSLDQGLQFLIQYYNGEERAKGNILERFSAQQFPDLHSELNLSSLELGDSALYFCASSQTGNMNTEAFFGQGTRLTVV.